This T cell receptor beta chain was obtained from a study of blood T cells in healthy people across ages. Regarding this clonotype: Its specificity is not known.

The study, taken as a whole, reports: Diversity of TCR beta correlated strongly with naive T cell percentage. Lack of knowledge of donor CMV status possibly confounded expanded clonotype changes.

CDR1 and CDR2 (germline): SQVTM, ANQGSEA. The CDR3 consists of 13 residues. V was shortened by 3 bases and J by 5 bases, with 11 bases between the two germline ends. The second PCR ran roughly 6 to 11 cycles with a sample-barcoded 5' primer and J-beta primers. TCRdb itself ran the 5' RACE reads through MiXCR, one entry per CDR3 protein. The sample gives a few hundred thousand distinct CDR3 sequences, approximately 52% of which show up once; under 60% is in the top ten. This TCR was sampled from a man between 60 and 70 years old in good health. This chain uses TRBV29-1 with TRBJ1-5, with no clear D. The source material was blood. The CDR3 sequence: CSVEVRGDQPQHF. The DNA for the CDR3 is TGCAGCGTTGAGGTTCGGGGAGATCAGCCCCAGCATTTT. Combining the CDR3 with reference TRBV29-1 and TRBJ1-5 gives the whole variable domain SAVISQKPSRDICQRGTSLTIQCQVDSQVTMMFWYRQQPGQSLTLIATANQGSEATYESGFVIDKFPISRPNLTFSTLTVSNMSPEDSSIYLCSVEVRGDQPQHFGDGTRLSIL.